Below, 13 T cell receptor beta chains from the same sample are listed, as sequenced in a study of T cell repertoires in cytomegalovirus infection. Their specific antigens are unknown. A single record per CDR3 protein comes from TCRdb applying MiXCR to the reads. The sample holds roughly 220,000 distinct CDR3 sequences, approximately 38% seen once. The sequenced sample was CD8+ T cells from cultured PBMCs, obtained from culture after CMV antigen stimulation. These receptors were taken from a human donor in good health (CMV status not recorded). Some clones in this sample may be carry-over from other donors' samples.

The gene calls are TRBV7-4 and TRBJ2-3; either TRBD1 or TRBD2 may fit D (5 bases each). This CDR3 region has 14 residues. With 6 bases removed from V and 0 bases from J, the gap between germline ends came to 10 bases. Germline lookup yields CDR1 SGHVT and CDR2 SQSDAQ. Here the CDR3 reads CASRRDGSTDTQYF. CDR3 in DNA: TGTGCCAGCAGGAGGGACGGTAGCACAGATACGCAGTATTTT.

The CDR3 sequence is CATRAGQGPHNEQFF. The CDR3 DNA reads as TGTGCCACCAGGGCCGGACAGGGTCCTCACAATGAGCAGTTCTTC. This sequence joins TRBV24-1 and TRBJ2-1; 8 positions match TRBD1. The J segment lost 5 bases and the V segment lost 7 bases, leaving 9 bases of the junction unmatched. The CDR3 covers 15 residues. Looked up from germline, CDR1 is KGHDR and CDR2 is SFDVKD.

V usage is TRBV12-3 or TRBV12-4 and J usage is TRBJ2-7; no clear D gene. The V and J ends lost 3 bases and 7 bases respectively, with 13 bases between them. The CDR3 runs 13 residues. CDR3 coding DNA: TGTGCCAGCAGTTTTGGGCAGACCTCGGAGCAGTACTTC. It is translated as CASSFGQTSEQYF.

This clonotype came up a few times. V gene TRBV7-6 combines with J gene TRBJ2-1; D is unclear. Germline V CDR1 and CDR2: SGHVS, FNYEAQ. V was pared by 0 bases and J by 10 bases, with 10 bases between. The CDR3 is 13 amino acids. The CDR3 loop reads CASSLAGSTEQFF. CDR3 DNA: TGTGCCAGCAGCTTAGCGGGGTCTACCGAGCAGTTCTTC.

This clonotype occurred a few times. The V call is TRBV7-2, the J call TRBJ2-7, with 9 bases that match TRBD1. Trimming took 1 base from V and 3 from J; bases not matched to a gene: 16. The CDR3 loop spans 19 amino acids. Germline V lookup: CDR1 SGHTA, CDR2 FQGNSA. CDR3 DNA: TGTGCCAGCAGCTTAGTTAGAGGCACTAAGGGGACAGGGTTCTACGAGCAGTACTTC. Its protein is CASSLVRGTKGTGFYEQYF. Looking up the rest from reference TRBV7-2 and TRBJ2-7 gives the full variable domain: GAGVSQSPSNKVTEKGKDVELRCDPISGHTALYWYRQSLGQGLEFLIYFQGNSAPDKSGLPSDRFSAERTGGSVSTLTIQRTQQEDSAVYLCASSLVRGTKGTGFYEQYFGPGTRLTVT.

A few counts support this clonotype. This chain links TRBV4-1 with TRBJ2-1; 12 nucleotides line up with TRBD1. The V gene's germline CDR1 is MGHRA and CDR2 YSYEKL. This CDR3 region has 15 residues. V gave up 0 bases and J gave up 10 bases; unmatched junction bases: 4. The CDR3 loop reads CASSQEGQGAREQFF. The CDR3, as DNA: TGCGCCAGCAGCCAAGAGGGACAGGGGGCGCGGGAGCAGTTCTTC.

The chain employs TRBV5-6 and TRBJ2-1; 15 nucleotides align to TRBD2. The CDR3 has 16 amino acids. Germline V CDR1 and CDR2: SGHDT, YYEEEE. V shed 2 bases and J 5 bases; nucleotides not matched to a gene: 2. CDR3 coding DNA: TGTGCCAGCAGCTTCGGGACTAGCGGGAGGAACAATGAGCAGTTCTTC. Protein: CASSFGTSGRNNEQFF.

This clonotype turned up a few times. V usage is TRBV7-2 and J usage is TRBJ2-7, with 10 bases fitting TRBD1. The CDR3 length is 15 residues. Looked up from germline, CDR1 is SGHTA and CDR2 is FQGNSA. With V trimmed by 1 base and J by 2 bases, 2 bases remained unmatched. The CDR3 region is CASSLGDRGPYEQYF. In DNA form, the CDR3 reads TGTGCCAGCAGCTTAGGGGACAGGGGACCCTACGAGCAGTACTTC. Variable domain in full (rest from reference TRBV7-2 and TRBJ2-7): GAGVSQSPSNKVTEKGKDVELRCDPISGHTALYWYRQSLGQGLEFLIYFQGNSAPDKSGLPSDRFSAERTGGSVSTLTIQRTQQEDSAVYLCASSLGDRGPYEQYFGPGTRLTVT.

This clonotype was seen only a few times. The CDR3 sequence: CASSLAGGASNQPQHF. CDR3 nucleotides: TGTGCCAGCAGCTTAGCGGGAGGAGCCAGCAATCAGCCCCAGCATTTT. This chain uses TRBV7-8 with TRBJ1-5; D is undetermined. V was shortened by 0 bases and J by 1 base, with 10 bases between the two germline ends. Germline CDR1 and CDR2: SGHVS and FQNEAQ. The CDR3 runs to 16 residues.

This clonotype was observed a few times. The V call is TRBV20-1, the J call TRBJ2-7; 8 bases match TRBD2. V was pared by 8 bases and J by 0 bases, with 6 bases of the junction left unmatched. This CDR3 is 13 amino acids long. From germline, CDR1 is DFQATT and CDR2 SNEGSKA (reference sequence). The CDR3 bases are TGCAGTCCGGGAGGGACGGACTCCTACGAGCAGTACTTC. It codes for CSPGGTDSYEQYF.

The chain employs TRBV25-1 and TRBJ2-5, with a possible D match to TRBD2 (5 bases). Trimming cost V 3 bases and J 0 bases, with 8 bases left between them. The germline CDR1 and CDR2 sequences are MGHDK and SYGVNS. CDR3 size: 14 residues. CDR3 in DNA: TGTGCCAGCAGTGACGGACTGTACCAAGAGACCCAGTACTTC. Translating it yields CASSDGLYQETQYF.

This CDR3 is CASSAPGGSMNTEAFF. The CDR3 region has the DNA TGTGCCAGCAGCGCCCCCGGGGGCAGCATGAACACTGAAGCTTTCTTT. The chain combines TRBV9 with TRBJ1-1; possibly TRBD1 for D (6 bases). Trimming pared 3 bases from V and 0 bases from J, leaving 15 bases between. Germline-derived CDR1 and CDR2 are SGDLS and YYNGEE. The CDR3 contains 16 residues.

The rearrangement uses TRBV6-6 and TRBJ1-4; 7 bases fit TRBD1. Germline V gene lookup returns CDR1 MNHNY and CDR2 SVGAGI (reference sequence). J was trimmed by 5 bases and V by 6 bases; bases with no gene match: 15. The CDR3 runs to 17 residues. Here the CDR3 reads CASSPGQAGPSNEKLFF. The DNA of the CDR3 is TGTGCCAGCAGCCCTGGACAGGCGGGGCCCTCAAATGAAAAACTGTTTTTT.